This TCR beta chain is drawn from a study of T cells in Graves' hyperthyroidism and ophthalmopathy. General study findings and limits: For ophthalmopathy, model prediction preceded onset by a median about 6 months.

Details on this clonotype: Its specificity is not known.

Looked up from germline, CDR1 is PRHDT and CDR2 is FYEKMQ (reference sequence). This CDR3 comprises 13 residues. Trimming removed 5 bases from V and 3 bases from J, with 10 bases in between. From RNA transcripts, TCR beta CDR3 regions were amplified. With the HTBI primer set, the TCR CDR3 went through a first round of RT-PCR. MiXCR, run by TCRdb on the multiplex PCR reads, gives a single entry per CDR3 protein. Among roughly 580,000 distinct CDR3 sequences listed, 40% to 55% were seen once. The receptor comes from a woman aged 18-30 years with Graves' hyperthyroidism. The chain recombines TRBV13 with TRBJ1-2; D uncertain. Input material: peripheral blood or thyroid tissue (not recorded which). The CDR3 DNA reads as TGTGCCAGCAGCGAGGAGGCACACTATGGCTACACCTTC. It translates to CASSEEAHYGYTF.